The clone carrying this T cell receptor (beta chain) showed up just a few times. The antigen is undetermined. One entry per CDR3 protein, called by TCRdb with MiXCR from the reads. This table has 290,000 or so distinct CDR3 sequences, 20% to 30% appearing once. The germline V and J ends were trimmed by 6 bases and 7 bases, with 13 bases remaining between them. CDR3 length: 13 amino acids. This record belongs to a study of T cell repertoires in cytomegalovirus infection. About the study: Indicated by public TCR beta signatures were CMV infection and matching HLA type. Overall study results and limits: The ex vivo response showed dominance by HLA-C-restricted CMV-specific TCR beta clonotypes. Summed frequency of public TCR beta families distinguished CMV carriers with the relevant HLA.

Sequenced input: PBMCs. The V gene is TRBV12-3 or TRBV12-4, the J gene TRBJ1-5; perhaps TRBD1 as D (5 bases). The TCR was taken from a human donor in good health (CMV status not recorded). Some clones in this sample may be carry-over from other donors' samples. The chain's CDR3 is CASSTGTKQPQHF. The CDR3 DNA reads TGTGCCAGCAGCACCGGGACGAAACAGCCCCAGCATTTT.